This T cell receptor (beta chain) is drawn from a study of shared clonotypes between healthy human individuals. Study outcomes and limitations: When naive CD4 clonotypes were compared across a few donors, about 4.9% were shared.

The assay was immunoSEQ multiplex PCR, and TCRdb's table has in-frame clones only and misses some. The data show more than 900,000 clones, around 82% seen once. As regards this clone: Its target is unknown.

The sequence came from a young man in good health. Some clones in this sample may be carry-over from other donors' samples. What was sequenced was memory CD4+ T cells from PBMCs. Noted subset: CD45RA-negative fraction.

The CDR3 spells CSVVQGNQPQHF. The DNA for the CDR3 is TGCAGCGTTGTGCAGGGCAATCAGCCCCAGCATTTT. The chain couples TRBV29-1 to TRBJ1-5; no firm D call. Germline CDR1 is SQVTM and CDR2 is ANQGSEA. The ends were cut back, 4 bases at V and 2 bases at J, with 6 bases in the middle. The CDR3 spans 12 residues.